What follows are 12 T cell receptor beta chains derived from one specimen sequenced in a study of blood T cell repertoires in COVID-19. TCRdb's table, derived via immunoSEQ multiplex PCR, lists solely in-frame clones and lacks some. Seen here are about 160,000 clones, about 90% observed once, and the top ten hold nearly 5%. Source material: peripheral blood. The source of these receptors is a man younger than 45 with COVID-19, enrolled during active disease.

V and J are TRBV10-3 and TRBJ1-1, with 9 bases aligning to TRBD1. V trimming: 7 bases; J trimming: 7 bases; junction bases outside the gene matches: 7. Per germline, CDR1 ENHRY and CDR2 SYGVKD. The CDR3 length is 13 residues. CDR3 loop: CAIKKGQGYEAFF. Here the CDR3 DNA reads TGTGCCATCAAGAAAGGACAGGGGTATGAAGCTTTCTTT.

The genes are TRBV19 and TRBJ2-1; 10 bases line up with TRBD2. The CDR3 contains 16 residues. Germline V lookup: CDR1 LNHDA, CDR2 SQIVND (reference sequence). With 1 base clipped from V and 10 bases from J, the junction kept 10 bases outside the gene matches. This CDR3 is CASSIGTGTSAREQFF. The CDR3 DNA is TGTGCCAGTAGTATAGGGACCGGGACTAGCGCTAGGGAGCAGTTCTTC.

V and J are TRBV30 and TRBJ2-2, with 8 bases fitting TRBD1. V lost 4 bases, J lost 2 bases, and 9 bases stayed unmatched. The germline gives CDR1 GTSNPN, CDR2 SVGIG (reference sequence). The CDR3 is 16 amino acids. The CDR3 loop is CAWIPLDRANTGELFF. The CDR3 bases are TGTGCCTGGATCCCACTGGACAGGGCTAACACCGGGGAGCTGTTTTTT. Complete variable domain (other parts from reference TRBV30 and TRBJ2-2): SQTIHQWPATLVQPVGSPLSLECTVEGTSNPNLYWYRQAAGRGLQLLFYSVGIGQISSEVPQNLSASRPQDRQFILSSKKLLLSDSGFYLCAWIPLDRANTGELFFGEGSRLTVL.

The chain joins TRBV6-5 to TRBJ1-3; D unclear. V dropped 2 bases and J dropped 1 base, with 6 bases sitting between them. Germline CDR1 MNHEY, CDR2 SVGAGI. The CDR3 has 14 amino acids. Here the CDR3 reads CASSYEASGNTIYF. CDR3 in DNA: TGTGCCAGCAGTTACGAAGCTTCTGGAAACACCATATATTTT.

The J gene is TRBJ1-4, the V gene TRBV9; 7 bases map to TRBD1. This CDR3 spans 17 amino acids. V trimming: 0 bases; J trimming: 8 bases; junction bases outside the gene matches: 13. CDR1 and CDR2 (germline): SGDLS, YYNGEE. CDR3 nucleotide sequence: TGTGCCAGCAGCGTAGGAGAAGGGAGGCAGGGGGAAGAAAAACTGTTTTTT. Translated, it gives CASSVGEGRQGEEKLFF.

The chain links TRBV19 to TRBJ1-6; 8 bases agree with TRBD1. The CDR3 spans 16 residues. Trimming removed 6 bases from V and 0 bases from J; junction bases left unmatched: 4. CDR1 and CDR2 from the germline V gene are LNHDA and SQIVND (reference sequence). DNA of the CDR3: TGTGCCAGTAGCCCGGGACAGGCCTCCTATAATTCACCCCTCCACTTT. Translated, it gives CASSPGQASYNSPLHF.

The chain links TRBV4-1 to TRBJ2-2; D possibly corresponds to TRBD1 (5 bases). CDR1 MGHRA and CDR2 YSYEKL come from the germline V gene. CDR3 size: 17 residues. Trimming pared 0 bases from V and 0 bases from J, leaving 11 bases between. The CDR3 DNA sequence: TGCGCCAGCAGCCAAGAGGCAGGGCCAGCGAACACCGGGGAGCTGTTTTTT. Protein: CASSQEAGPANTGELFF.

V and J are TRBV6-6 and TRBJ1-2, with D unclear. Per the germline V gene, CDR1 is MNHNY and CDR2 is SVGAGI (reference sequence). The CDR3 consists of 15 residues. The germline V and J ends were trimmed by 0 bases and 0 bases, with 8 bases remaining between them. As DNA, the CDR3 is TGTGCCAGCAGTTACTCGGGGAGTACTAACTATGGCTACACCTTC. Encoded protein: CASSYSGSTNYGYTF.

The V gene is TRBV18, the J gene TRBJ1-4; maybe TRBD1 (5 bases). Trimming removed 4 bases at V and 3 bases at J, with 6 bases between. This CDR3 region has 13 residues. Germline CDR1 is KGHSH and CDR2 is LQKENI. As DNA, the CDR3 is TGTGCCAGCTCACAGGGGTCTAATGAAAAACTGTTTTTT. This encodes CASSQGSNEKLFF.

The V call is TRBV6-6, the J call TRBJ1-6, with D possibly matching TRBD1 (6 bases). The CDR3 consists of 16 residues. Germline V gene lookup returns CDR1 MNHNY and CDR2 SVGAGI (reference sequence). V lost 2 bases and J 13 bases, leaving 21 bases between the germline ends. The CDR3 DNA reads TGTGCCAGCAGTTACAGCTATGGCAGGGGCCAGTTTCCCCTCCACTTT. It specifies CASSYSYGRGQFPLHF.

This clone was seen a handful of times. The chain has TRBV2 and TRBJ1-1, with a possible D match to TRBD1 (5 bases). The CDR3 contains 15 residues. The germline CDR1 and CDR2 sequences are SNHLY and FYNNEI. Trimming stripped 3 bases from V and 0 bases from J, with 11 bases between. CDR3 residues: CASSEQGWMNTEAFF. For the CDR3, the DNA is TGTGCCAGCAGTGAGCAGGGATGGATGAACACTGAAGCTTTCTTT.

The chain couples TRBV12-5 to TRBJ1-1; the D gene is possibly TRBD1 (5 bases). The CDR3 runs 14 residues. Germline loops: CDR1 LGHNT, CDR2 FRNRAP. V was trimmed by 5 bases and J by 1 base, leaving 11 bases between them. The CDR3 DNA reads as TGTGCTAGTGGTCCACGTGGGGCGAACACTGAAGCTTTCTTT. It yields the protein CASGPRGANTEAFF.